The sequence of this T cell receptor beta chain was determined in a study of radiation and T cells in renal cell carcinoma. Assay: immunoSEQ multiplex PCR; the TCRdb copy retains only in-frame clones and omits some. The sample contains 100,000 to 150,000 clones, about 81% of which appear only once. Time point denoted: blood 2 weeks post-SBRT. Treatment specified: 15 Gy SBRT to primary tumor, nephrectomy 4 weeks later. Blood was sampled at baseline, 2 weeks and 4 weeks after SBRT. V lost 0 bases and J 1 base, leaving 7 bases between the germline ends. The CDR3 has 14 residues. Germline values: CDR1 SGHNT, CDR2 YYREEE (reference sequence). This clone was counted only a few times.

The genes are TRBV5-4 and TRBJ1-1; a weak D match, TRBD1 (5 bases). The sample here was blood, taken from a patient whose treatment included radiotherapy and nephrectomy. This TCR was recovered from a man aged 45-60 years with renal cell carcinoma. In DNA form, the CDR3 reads TGTGCCAGCAGCTTGGGACAGAAGAACACTGAAGCTTTCTTT. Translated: CASSLGQKNTEAFF.